This T cell receptor beta chain came from a study of OX40 agonist ivuxolimab in advanced cancers. As for the study in general: Those treated in dose escalation had hepatocellular carcinoma, melanoma, renal cell cancer or head and neck cancer. Subjects had a mean age of about 65 years, with a range of about 23 to 79; around 80% were male.

As concerns this clone: Its antigen is currently unknown.

Overall study results and limits: At doses 0.1 to 3.0 mg/kg, CD4+ and CD8+ clones expanded. On average, a greater number of expanded clones characterised CD8+ T cells relative to CD4+.

Germline loops: CDR1 LNHDA, CDR2 SQIVND (reference sequence). This CDR3 comprises 17 residues. Deletions cut 1 base from V and 3 bases from J, with 16 bases between. The table came from immunoSEQ multiplex PCR; TCRdb's copy has only in-frame clones and leaves some out. Of fewer than 40,000 clones listed, over 85% were seen once; the top ten hold approximately 0.9%. The source material was CD4+ or CD8+ T cells sorted from blood, sampled in a trial of the OX40 agonist ivuxolimab. This TCR was sampled from an adult with an advanced solid tumor such as melanoma, head and neck, liver or kidney cancer. This rearrangement joins TRBV19 to TRBJ1-5; tentative D call: TRBD1 (5 bases). The CDR3 bases are TGTGCCAGTAGTATAGGCCGGAGGGGCCGGGACAATCAGCCCCAGCATTTT. This sequence encodes CASSIGRRGRDNQPQHF.